These 4 T cell receptor beta chains were sequenced from one sample in a study of blood T cell repertoires in COVID-19. Clones were sequenced by immunoSEQ multiplex PCR, and TCRdb holds only the in-frame ones, with some missing. The sample shows some 300,000 clones, 75% to 90% of them seen only once. Sequenced input: PBMCs or T cells enriched from blood (not recorded which). These TCRs come from a woman aged 35 to 49 who had recovered from COVID-19.

On this clone itself: Other nucleotide sequences in the sample specify the same CDR3. The chain joins TRBV18 to TRBJ1-1; D is perhaps TRBD1 (5 bases). CDR1 and CDR2 from the germline V gene are KGHSH and LQKENI. V was cut by 1 base and J by 4 bases, with 7 bases left in between. The CDR3 has 13 residues. This CDR3 is CASSPRGGTEAFF. For the CDR3, the DNA is TGTGCCAGCTCACCACGGGGCGGCACTGAAGCTTTCTTT.

The chain is built from TRBV27 and TRBJ1-5; D unresolved. The germline V gene has CDR1 MNHEY and CDR2 SMNVEV (reference sequence). The V end lost 4 bases, the J end lost 0 bases, and 16 bases lay between the germline ends. The CDR3 is 17 amino acids. The DNA for the CDR3 is TGTGCCAGCAGTTCTAGCTACGGAGTTTATAGCAATCAGCCCCAGCATTTT. Residues: CASSSSYGVYSNQPQHF.

This chain links TRBV5-4 with TRBJ1-2; 7 bases map to TRBD1. Germline V CDR1 and CDR2: SGHNT, YYREEE (reference sequence). V was pared by 0 bases and J by 8 bases, with 13 bases of the junction left unmatched. The CDR3 length is 16 residues. The CDR3, as DNA: TGTGCCAGCAGCTTGGCCTTCCGACAGGGAGGTCGAGGCTACACCTTC. Protein: CASSLAFRQGGRGYTF.

J is TRBJ2-7 and V is TRBV5-8; D is possibly TRBD2 (6 bases). V lost 8 bases and J lost 2, with 14 bases in between. Germline CDR1 reads SGHTS; CDR2 reads YDEGEE. The CDR3 runs to 13 residues. The CDR3: CASSRDFPYEQYF. The CDR3 nucleotides are TGTGCCAGTTCCCGGGACTTCCCCTACGAGCAGTACTTC. The full variable domain, its missing parts supplied by reference TRBV5-8 and TRBJ2-7, is EAGVTQSPTHLIKTRGQQATLRCSPISGHTSVYWYQQALGLGLQFLLWYDEGEERNRGNFPPRFSGRQFPNYSSELNVNALELEDSALYLCASSRDFPYEQYFGPGTRLTVT.